Presented here are 16 T cell receptor beta chains from one specimen sequenced in a study of cytomegalovirus exposure and HLA in healthy donors. PCR amplification relied on 60 Vbeta primers (plus 13 Jbeta primers). Profiling relied on immunoSEQ multiplex PCR, and the TCRdb table lists in-frame clones only, not all of them. The profile covers 100,000 or so clones, with over 80% appearing a single time and approximately 7.2% taken by the ten largest. Sequenced material: PBMCs. All receptors come from a man aged 30 to 45 in good health and CMV-seropositive.

The J gene is TRBJ1-3, the V gene TRBV14, with 7 bases that match TRBD1. CDR3 size: 14 residues. From germline, CDR1 is SGHDN and CDR2 FVKESK. V shed 2 bases and J 6 bases; nucleotides not matched to a gene: 4. The CDR3 DNA follows: TGTGCCAGCAGCCAATGGACAGGTTCAAACACCATATATTTT. Residues: CASSQWTGSNTIYF.

The V gene is TRBV30, the J gene TRBJ2-1, with 8 bases lining up with TRBD1. Germline V lookup: CDR1 GTSNPN, CDR2 SVGIG (reference sequence). This CDR3 spans 14 amino acids. V gave up 6 bases and J gave up 7 bases; unmatched junction bases: 11. CDR3 protein: CACMGQGARNEQFF. CDR3 DNA: TGTGCCTGTATGGGGCAGGGGGCGAGGAATGAGCAGTTCTTC.

The chain uses TRBV5-4 and TRBJ2-1, with 9 bases lining up with TRBD2. CDR3 size: 14 residues. Trimming at V came to 0 bases and at J to 7 bases, leaving 2 bases not matched to a gene. Germline CDR1 reads SGHNT; CDR2 reads YYREEE (reference sequence). CDR3: CASSLELAGNEQFF. CDR3 in DNA: TGTGCCAGCAGCTTGGAGCTAGCGGGGAATGAGCAGTTCTTC.

The DNA for the CDR3 is TGTGCCTGGAGTCCCCTCACAGATACGCAGTATTTT. Protein: CAWSPLTDTQYF. V gene TRBV30 combines with J gene TRBJ2-3; D gene uncertain. V was cut by 2 bases and J by 2 bases, with 5 bases left in between. The CDR3 is 12 residues long. Germline CDR1 GTSNPN, CDR2 SVGIG (reference sequence). Full variable domain (remainder filled in from reference TRBV30 and TRBJ2-3): SQTIHQWPATLVQPVGSPLSLECTVEGTSNPNLYWYRQAAGRGLQLLFYSVGIGQISSEVPQNLSASRPQDRQFILSSKKLLLSDSGFYLCAWSPLTDTQYFGPGTRLTVL.

The chain uses TRBV18 and TRBJ1-4, with 7 bases that match TRBD1. Germline trimming cut 5 bases from V and 5 bases from J; bases unmatched to any gene: 8. Germline assignment: CDR1 KGHSH and CDR2 LQKENI. CDR3 length: 15 amino acids. The CDR3: CASSTGQAMNEKLFF. The CDR3 DNA follows: TGTGCCAGCTCAACCGGACAGGCGATGAATGAAAAACTGTTTTTT.

This sequence joins TRBV15 and TRBJ2-2, with 7 positions matching TRBD1. This CDR3 is built from 17 residues. J lost 1 base, V lost 2 bases, and 7 bases had no gene match. CDR1 LNHNV and CDR2 YYDKDF come from the germline V gene (reference sequence). CDR3 nucleotide sequence: TGTGCCACCAGCAGACGACCGCGACAGGGGAACACCGGGGAGCTGTTTTTT. Amino acids: CATSRRPRQGNTGELFF.

This clone is labeled medium-sized. This chain uses TRBV2 with TRBJ1-4, with TRBD1 matching over 12 bases. Germline V lookup: CDR1 SNHLY, CDR2 FYNNEI. J lost 8 bases, V lost 9 bases, and 13 bases had no gene match. This CDR3 is built from 16 residues. Here the CDR3 DNA reads TGTGCCAGTGGGACAGGGGGCGCGGTACGACGGGAAAAACTGTTTTTT. It is translated as CASGTGGAVRREKLFF.

The chain links TRBV6-5 to TRBJ2-3; TRBD2 aligns across 10 bases. Germline V gene sequence: CDR1 MNHEY, CDR2 SVGAGI. V was pared by 0 bases and J by 4 bases, with 4 bases of the junction left unmatched. This CDR3 region has 16 residues. The CDR3, as DNA: TGTGCCAGCAGTTACTCCCTAGCGGGGGCCCCAGATACGCAGTATTTT. Translation gives CASSYSLAGAPDTQYF.

The chain links TRBV16 to TRBJ1-5; D not certain. The CDR3 covers 16 residues. The V end was cut by 5 bases, the J end by 4 bases, with 18 bases between. CDR1 and CDR2 (germline): KGHSY, FQNENV. CDR3 sequence reads: CASSSRRGPINQPQHF. Here the CDR3 DNA reads TGTGCCAGCAGCTCTCGGCGAGGTCCGATAAATCAGCCCCAGCATTTT.

The chain employs TRBV10-1 and TRBJ2-1; TRBD1 aligns across 8 bases. The CDR3 covers 15 residues. The germline CDR1 and CDR2 sequences are WNHNN and SYGVQD (reference sequence). J lost 0 bases, V lost 5 bases, and 3 bases had no gene match. The CDR3 coding sequence is TGCGCCAGCAGTTTTGACAGGGGCTCCTACAATGAGCAGTTCTTC. Protein sequence: CASSFDRGSYNEQFF.

This chain uses TRBV7-2 with TRBJ2-7; TRBD2 matches 13 bases. CDR1 and CDR2 from the germline V gene are SGHTA and FQGNSA. The CDR3 sequence is 16 residues long. The V gene end was trimmed by 5 bases and the J gene end by 2 bases; junction bases not matched to a gene: 6. CDR3 nucleotide sequence: TGTGCCAGCAGCCCCGGGACTAGCGGGGAAACCTACGAGCAGTACTTC. As protein: CASSPGTSGETYEQYF.

Only a few counts were recorded for this clone. The genes are TRBV7-2 and TRBJ2-5; 9 nucleotides agree with TRBD2. This CDR3 is 15 amino acids long. Germline loops: CDR1 SGHTA, CDR2 FQGNSA. The V segment lost 5 bases and the J segment 6 bases; nucleotides outside the gene matches: 10. This CDR3 is CASSTGGGGAQTQYF. CDR3 nucleotides: TGTGCCAGCAGCACCGGGGGCGGGGGGGCTCAGACCCAGTACTTC.

This clone was seen only a few times. The chain combines TRBV12-5 with TRBJ1-1, with D unresolved. This CDR3 has 14 residues. V was cut by 7 bases and J by 0 bases, with 12 bases left in between. The germline CDR1 and CDR2 sequences are LGHNT and FRNRAP. The CDR3 is CASVLGGMNTEAFF. The CDR3 region has the DNA TGTGCTAGTGTCCTGGGAGGGATGAACACTGAAGCTTTCTTT.

The CDR3 bases are TGTGCCAGCAGTCGCGGACAGTCACCGATGAACACTGAAGCTTTCTTT. Translating gives CASSRGQSPMNTEAFF. The J gene is TRBJ1-1, the V gene TRBV6-6, with D possibly TRBD1 on 6 matching bases. The CDR3 loop spans 16 amino acids. V was cut by 5 bases and J by 0 bases, with 16 bases left in between. The germline CDR1 and CDR2 sequences are MNHNY and SVGAGI (reference sequence).

V and J are TRBV29-1 and TRBJ1-2; D perhaps matches TRBD1 (6 bases). The CDR3 has 13 amino acids. Trimming cost V 5 bases and J 6 bases, with 16 bases left between them. Germline CDR1 SQVTM, CDR2 ANQGSEA. The DNA for the CDR3 is TGCAGCGTTTTTACAGGGTTAAACCATGGCTACACCTTC. Protein product: CSVFTGLNHGYTF.

The chain links TRBV19 to TRBJ1-4; maybe TRBD1 (5 bases). This CDR3 has 13 amino acids. Germline CDR1 LNHDA, CDR2 SQIVND (reference sequence). CDR3 DNA sequence: TGTGTGGGGGGATCGGCAGGTAATGAAAAACTGTTTTTT. Its translation: CVGGSAGNEKLFF.